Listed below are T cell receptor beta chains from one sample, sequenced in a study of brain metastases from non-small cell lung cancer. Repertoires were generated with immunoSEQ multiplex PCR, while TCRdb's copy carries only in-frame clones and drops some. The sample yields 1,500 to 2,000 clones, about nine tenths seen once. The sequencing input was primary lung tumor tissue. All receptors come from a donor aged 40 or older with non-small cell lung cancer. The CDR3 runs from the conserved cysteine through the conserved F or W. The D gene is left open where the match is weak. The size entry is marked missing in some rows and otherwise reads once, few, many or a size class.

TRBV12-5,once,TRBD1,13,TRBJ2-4,TGTGCTAGTGGCCGCGGACAGGGAAACATTCAGTACTTC,CASGRGQGNIQYF
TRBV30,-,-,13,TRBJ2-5,TGTGCCTGGACTAGAAATATTGAAGAGACCCAGTACTTC,CAWTRNIEETQYF
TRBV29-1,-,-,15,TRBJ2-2,TGCAGCGTCTTTCCAGGAGAGCCCTACACCGGGGAGCTGTTTTTT,CSVFPGEPYTGELFF
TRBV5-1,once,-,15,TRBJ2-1,TGCGCCAGCAGCTTACCCCAGGACTCCTACAATGAGCAGTTCTTC,CASSLPQDSYNEQFF
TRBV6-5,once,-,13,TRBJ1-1,TGTGCCAGCACCAATTTCATGAACACTGAAGCTTTCTTT,CASTNFMNTEAFF
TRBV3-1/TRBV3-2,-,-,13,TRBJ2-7,TGTGCCAGCAGCCGGGACACGGGCGGTGAGCAGTACTTC,CASSRDTGGEQYF
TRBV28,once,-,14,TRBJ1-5,TGTGCCAGCAGTCCCGACCAGGGCAATCAGCCCCAGCATTTT,CASSPDQGNQPQHF
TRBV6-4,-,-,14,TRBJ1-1,TGTGCCAGCAGTGAAACAGCTATGAACACTGAAGCTTTCTTT,CASSETAMNTEAFF
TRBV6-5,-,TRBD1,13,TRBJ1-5,TGTGCCAGCGGGGACAGGGGCAATCAGCCCCAGCATTTT,CASGDRGNQPQHF
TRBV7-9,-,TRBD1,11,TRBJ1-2,TGTGCCAGCCAAGACAGGGGTGGCTACACCTTC,CASQDRGGYTF
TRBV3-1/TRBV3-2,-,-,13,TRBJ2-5,TGTGCCACCGCCGCTAGAGAGACCCCTAGGTGGCACTTC,CATAARETPRWHF
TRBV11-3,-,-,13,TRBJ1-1,TGTGCCAGCAGCTTAAGCACCGGACTTGAAGCTTTCTTT,CASSLSTGLEAFF
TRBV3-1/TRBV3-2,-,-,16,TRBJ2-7,TGTGCCAGCAGCCAAGTTCGGCTACCCCAAGGAGGCGAGCAGTACTTC,CASSQVRLPQGGEQYF
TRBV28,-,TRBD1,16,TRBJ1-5,TGTGCCAGCAGTTTACGACAGGGGGCGCATTATCAGCCCCAGCATTTT,CASSLRQGAHYQPQHF
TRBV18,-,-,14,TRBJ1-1,TGTGCCAGCTCACTGTCCGGACCGAACACTGAAGCTTTCTTT,CASSLSGPNTEAFF
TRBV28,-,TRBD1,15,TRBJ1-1,TGTGCCAGCAGTTTGTCGCAGGGGGCGAAGACTGAAGCTTTCTTT,CASSLSQGAKTEAFF
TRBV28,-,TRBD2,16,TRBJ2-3,TGTGCCACCGATCGGGGGCGGGGGGGTAGCACAGATACGCAGTATTTT,CATDRGRGGSTDTQYF
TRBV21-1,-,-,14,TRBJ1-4,TGTGCCAGCAGCAATTTCGCAGGGGGCGAAAAACTGTTTTTT,CASSNFAGGEKLFF
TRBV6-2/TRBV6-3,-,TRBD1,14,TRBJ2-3,TGTGCCAGCAGTGCGGACAGGGCGACAGATACGCAGTATTTT,CASSADRATDTQYF
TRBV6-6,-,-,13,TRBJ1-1,TGTGCCAGCAGTTCCGAGTCGAACACTGAAGCTTTCTTT,CASSSESNTEAFF
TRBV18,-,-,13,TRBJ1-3,TGTGCCAGCTCACCCGACTCTGGAAACACCATATATTTT,CASSPDSGNTIYF
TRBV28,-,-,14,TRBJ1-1,TGTGCCAGCAGTTTAGGGGGAAGGGACACTGAAGCTTTCTTT,CASSLGGRDTEAFF
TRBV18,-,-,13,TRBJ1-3,TGTGCCAGCTCTGGAGACTCTGGAAACACCATATATTTT,CASSGDSGNTIYF
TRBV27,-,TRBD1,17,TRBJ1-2,TGTGCCAGCAGTACTTACAGGGGGCGATCCTTAAACTATGGCTACACCTTC,CASSTYRGRSLNYGYTF
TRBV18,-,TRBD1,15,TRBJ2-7,TGTGCCAGCTCACCAGGACAGGGGTCATCCTACGAGCAGTACTTC,CASSPGQGSSYEQYF
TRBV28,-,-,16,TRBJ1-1,TGTGCCAGCAGTCCGCATACAGGGAGCTCCCACACTGAAGCTTTCTTT,CASSPHTGSSHTEAFF
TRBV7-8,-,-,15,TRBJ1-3,TGTGCCAGCAGCTTAGGCCAGGGGTCTGGAAACACCATATATTTT,CASSLGQGSGNTIYF
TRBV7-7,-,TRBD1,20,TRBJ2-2,TGTGCCAGCAGCCATGAGGGACAGGTGGCTGGTGTCCTTCACACCGGGGAGCTGTTTTTT,CASSHEGQVAGVLHTGELFF
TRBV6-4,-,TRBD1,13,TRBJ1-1,TGTGCCAGCAGGGGGGGGACAGGCACTGAAGCTTTCTTT,CASRGGTGTEAFF
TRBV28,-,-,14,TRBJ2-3,TGTGCCAGCAGTTTATTGGGGGCGGGAGATACGCAGTATTTT,CASSLLGAGDTQYF
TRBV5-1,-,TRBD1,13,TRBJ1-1,TGCGCCAGCCACCGGGACAGGGACACTGAAGCTTTCTTT,CASHRDRDTEAFF
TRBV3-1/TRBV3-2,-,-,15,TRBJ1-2,TGTGCCAGCAGCCAACAGGGAGGATCGGCCTATGGCTACACCTTC,CASSQQGGSAYGYTF
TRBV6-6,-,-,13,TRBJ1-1,TGTGCCAGCGCCACCAGGGTGAACACTGAAGCTTTCTTT,CASATRVNTEAFF
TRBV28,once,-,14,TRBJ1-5,TGTGCCAGCAGTGGGACACCTAGCAATCAGCCCCAGCATTTT,CASSGTPSNQPQHF
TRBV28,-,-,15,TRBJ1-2,TGTGCCAGCAGTTTATATCTTTCCCGGGGGGCTGGCTACACCTTC,CASSLYLSRGAGYTF
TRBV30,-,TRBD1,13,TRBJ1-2,TGTGCCTGGAGATTGGACAGGAACTATGGCTACACCTTC,CAWRLDRNYGYTF
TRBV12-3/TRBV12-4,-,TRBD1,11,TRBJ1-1,TGTGCCAGCAGTTCAGGGGGTCGAGCTTTCTTT,CASSSGGRAFF
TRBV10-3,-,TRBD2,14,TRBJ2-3,TGTGCCATTCAAGCGGGGGGAAGAACAGATACGCAGTATTTT,CAIQAGGRTDTQYF
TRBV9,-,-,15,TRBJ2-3,TGTGCCAGCAGCACGCAAACCCGACAGGGAGGCACGCAGTATTTT,CASSTQTRQGGTQYF
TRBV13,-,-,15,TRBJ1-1,TGTGCCAGCAGCCATAGGGGCAGCTTTAACACTGAAGCTTTCTTT,CASSHRGSFNTEAFF
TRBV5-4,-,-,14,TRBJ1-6,TGTGCCAGCAGCTTGGAACGAATAAATTCACCCCTCCACTTT,CASSLERINSPLHF
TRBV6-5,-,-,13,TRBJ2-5,TGTGCCACCACCGCCGTGGTGGGGGAGACCCAGTACTTC,CATTAVVGETQYF
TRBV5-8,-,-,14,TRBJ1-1,TGTGCCAGCAGCTTGGGTGGGCGTGGAACTGAAGCTTTCTTT,CASSLGGRGTEAFF
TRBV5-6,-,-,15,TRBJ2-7,TGTGCCAGCAGCTTGGTGTTTGTGACTACATACGAGCAGTACTTC,CASSLVFVTTYEQYF
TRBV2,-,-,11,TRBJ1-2,TGTGCCAGCAAGGCAGAATATGGCTACACCTTC,CASKAEYGYTF
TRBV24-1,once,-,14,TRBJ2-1,TGTGCCACCAGCGCTAGCGCCGGCCTGAAGGGGCAGTTCTTC,CATSASAGLKGQFF
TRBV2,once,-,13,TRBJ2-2,TGTGCCAGCAGTGCTAGGACGGCCGGGGAGCTGTTTTTT,CASSARTAGELFF
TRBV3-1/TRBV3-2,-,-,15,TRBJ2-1,TGTGCCAGCAGCCCTATCCCGGGACTTTACAATGAGCAGTTCTTC,CASSPIPGLYNEQFF
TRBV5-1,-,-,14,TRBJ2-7,TGCGCCAGCAGCTTGACAGGAGCTCCCTACGAGCAGTACTTC,CASSLTGAPYEQYF
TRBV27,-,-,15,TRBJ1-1,TGTGCCAGCAGTCCATGGGAGGGGCGCCGGACTGAAGCTTTCTTT,CASSPWEGRRTEAFF
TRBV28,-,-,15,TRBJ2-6,TGTACCAGCAGTTCCCCTAGAGGAGGGGCCAACGTCCTGACTTTC,CTSSSPRGGANVLTF
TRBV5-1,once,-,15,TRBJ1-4,TGCGCCAGCAGCTTGGACGGGGCAACTAATGAAAAACTGTTTTTT,CASSLDGATNEKLFF
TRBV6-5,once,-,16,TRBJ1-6,TGTGCCAGCAGTTACTCGAAGGGTCTCCATAATTCACCCCTCCACTTT,CASSYSKGLHNSPLHF
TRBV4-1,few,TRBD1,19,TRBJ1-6,TGCGCCAGCAGCCACCGGTTCTTAGGACAGGGCTCCTATAATTCACCCCTCCACTTT,CASSHRFLGQGSYNSPLHF
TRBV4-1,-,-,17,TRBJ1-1,TGCGCCAGCAGCCAAGTTGTTATCCGCGAAATGAACACTGAAGCTTTCTTT,CASSQVVIREMNTEAFF